Below are 6 T cell receptor beta chains sequenced from a single sample in a study of blood T cells in healthy people across ages. A second PCR, run for about 7 to 11 cycles, used a sample-barcoded 5' primer plus a J-beta primer mix. Each CDR3 protein gets one entry after TCRdb re-called the 5' RACE reads with MiXCR. Of about 2 million distinct CDR3 sequences in the sample, less than 50% were seen once. The sequenced sample consisted of blood. Every receptor here comes from a middle-aged woman in good health.

V usage is TRBV29-1 and J usage is TRBJ2-5; the D is unclear. V lost 1 base to trimming and J lost 11 bases, with 14 bases between them. Germline V gene data show CDR1 as SQVTM and CDR2 as ANQGSEA. This CDR3 spans 12 amino acids. The CDR3 protein is CSVEGLYNEQYF. CDR3 bases: TGCAGCGTTGAAGGCCTGTACAATGAGCAGTACTTC.

This clonotype was picked up a small number of times. The chain has TRBV7-2 and TRBJ1-2; a possible D gene is TRBD1 (5 bases). V was pared by 2 bases and J by 8 bases, with 12 bases between. This CDR3 contains 13 residues. Germline lookup yields CDR1 SGHTA and CDR2 FQGNSA. The CDR3 region is CASSLKQGGGYTF. CDR3 sequence (DNA): TGTGCCAGCAGCTTAAAGCAGGGCGGGGGCTACACCTTC.

This chain links TRBV12-3 or TRBV12-4 with TRBJ1-2, with D tentatively TRBD1 (6 bases). The CDR3 is made up of 15 amino acids. V was trimmed by 1 base and J by 4 bases, leaving 13 bases between them. The CDR3: CASSLDRAMGYGYTF. In nucleotides, the CDR3 is TGTGCCAGCAGTTTAGACAGGGCCATGGGCTATGGCTACACCTTC.

The chain couples TRBV28 to TRBJ2-7, with D perhaps matching TRBD1 (5 bases). Trimming removed 5 bases from V and 2 bases from J, with 13 bases in between. This CDR3 contains 14 residues. CDR1 is MDHEN and CDR2 is SYDVKM in the germline V gene. In nucleotides, the CDR3 is TGTGCCAGCAGTGCTCAACAGGCCCCCTACGAGCAGTACTTC. As protein: CASSAQQAPYEQYF.

This clonotype was counted only a few times. CDR3 protein: CASSHRTSGIYNEQFF. The CDR3 nucleotides read TGTGCCAGCAGTCATCGGACTAGCGGGATTTACAATGAGCAGTTCTTC. This chain uses TRBV6-2 or TRBV6-3 with TRBJ2-1; 12 positions match TRBD2. CDR1 and CDR2 (germline): MNHEY, SVGEGT. Trimming at V came to 5 bases and at J to 4 bases, leaving 6 bases not matched to a gene. This CDR3 region has 16 residues.

The genes are TRBV18 and TRBJ2-7, with 12 nucleotides matching TRBD2. TRBJ2-5 matches the DNA end more closely, so the J call is doubtful. CDR3 length: 18 amino acids. Germline lookup yields CDR1 KGHSH and CDR2 LQKENI. The CDR3 loop reads CASSPPRLAGALRETQYF. The CDR3 DNA follows: TGTGCCAGCTCACCACCGAGACTAGCGGGGGCATTACGGGAGACCCAGTACTTC.